Sequencing of this TCR beta chain was carried out in a study of cytomegalovirus exposure and HLA in healthy donors. The repertoire was sequenced with immunoSEQ multiplex PCR; TCRdb's copy has only in-frame clones and lacks some. This table holds about 280,000 clones, around nine tenths found once. Germline CDR1 and CDR2: PRHDT and FYEKMQ (reference sequence). Trimming cost V 5 bases and J 4 bases; bases outside gene matches: 7. The CDR3 consists of 17 residues. Separation from the 666-subject first cohort characterized the roughly 120-subject validation cohort, to which the donors belonged. Study results and caveats: First-cohort TCR clusters tended to co-occur in the roughly 130 validation repertoires, a later analysis found. The study designated around 150 TCR beta chains cytomegalovirus-associated. Accounts indicate the classifier identified cytomegalovirus status with strong specificity and sensitivity.

To note about this clone: Its antigen is unknown.

The clonotype originates from a woman between 18 and 30 years old in good health and CMV-seronegative. Sequencing was done on a sample of PBMCs. The rearrangement links TRBV13 to TRBJ2-1, with TRBD2 identical over 14 bases. The CDR3 sequence is CASSGRLAGGPYNEQFF. The DNA of the CDR3 is TGTGCCAGCAGCGGTCGACTAGCGGGAGGGCCTTACAATGAGCAGTTCTTC.